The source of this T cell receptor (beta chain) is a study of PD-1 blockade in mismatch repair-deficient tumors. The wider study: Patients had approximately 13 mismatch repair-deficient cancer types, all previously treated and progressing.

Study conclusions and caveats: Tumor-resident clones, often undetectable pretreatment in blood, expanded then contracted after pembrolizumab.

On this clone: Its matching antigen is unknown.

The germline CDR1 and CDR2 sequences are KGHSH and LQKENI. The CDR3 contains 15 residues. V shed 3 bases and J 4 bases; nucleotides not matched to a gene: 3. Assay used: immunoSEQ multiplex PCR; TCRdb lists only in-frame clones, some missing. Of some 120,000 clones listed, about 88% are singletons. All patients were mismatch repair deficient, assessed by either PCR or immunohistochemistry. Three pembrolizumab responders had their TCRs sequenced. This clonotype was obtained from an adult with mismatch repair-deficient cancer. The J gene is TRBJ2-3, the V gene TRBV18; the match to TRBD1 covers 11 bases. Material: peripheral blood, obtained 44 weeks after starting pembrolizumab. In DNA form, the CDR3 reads TGTGCCAGCTCACCCGGGACAGGGGGATCAGATACGCAGTATTTT. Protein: CASSPGTGGSDTQYF.